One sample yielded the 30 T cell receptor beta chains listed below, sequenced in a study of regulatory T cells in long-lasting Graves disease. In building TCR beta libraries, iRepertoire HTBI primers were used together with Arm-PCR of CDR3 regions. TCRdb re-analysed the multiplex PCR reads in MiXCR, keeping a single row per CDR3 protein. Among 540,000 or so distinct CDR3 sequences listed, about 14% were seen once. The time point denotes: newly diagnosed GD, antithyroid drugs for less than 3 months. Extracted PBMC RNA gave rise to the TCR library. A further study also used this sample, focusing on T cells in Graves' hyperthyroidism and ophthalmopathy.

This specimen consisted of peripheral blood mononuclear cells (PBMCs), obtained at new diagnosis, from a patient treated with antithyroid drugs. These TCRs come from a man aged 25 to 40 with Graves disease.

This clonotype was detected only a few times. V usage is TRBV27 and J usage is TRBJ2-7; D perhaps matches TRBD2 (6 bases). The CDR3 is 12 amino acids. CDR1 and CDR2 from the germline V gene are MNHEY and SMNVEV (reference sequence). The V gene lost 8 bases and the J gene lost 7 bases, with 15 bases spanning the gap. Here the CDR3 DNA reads TGTGCCAGCCGCCGCTCAGGACTAGAGCAGTACTTC. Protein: CASRRSGLEQYF.

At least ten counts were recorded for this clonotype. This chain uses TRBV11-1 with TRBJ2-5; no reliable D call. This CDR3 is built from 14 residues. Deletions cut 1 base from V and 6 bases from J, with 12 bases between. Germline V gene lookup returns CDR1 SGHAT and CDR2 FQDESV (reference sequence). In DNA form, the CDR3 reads TGTGCCAGCAGCTTAGATATCCAGGTTAAGACCCAGTACTTC. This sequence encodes CASSLDIQVKTQYF.

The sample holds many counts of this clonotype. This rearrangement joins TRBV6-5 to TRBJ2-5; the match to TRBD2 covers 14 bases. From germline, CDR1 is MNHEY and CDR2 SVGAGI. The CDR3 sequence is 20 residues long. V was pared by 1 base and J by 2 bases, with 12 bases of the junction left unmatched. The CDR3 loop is CASSYYPLGGLAGGQETQYF. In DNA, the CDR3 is TGTGCCAGCAGTTACTACCCCTTGGGTGGACTAGCGGGAGGTCAAGAGACCCAGTACTTC.

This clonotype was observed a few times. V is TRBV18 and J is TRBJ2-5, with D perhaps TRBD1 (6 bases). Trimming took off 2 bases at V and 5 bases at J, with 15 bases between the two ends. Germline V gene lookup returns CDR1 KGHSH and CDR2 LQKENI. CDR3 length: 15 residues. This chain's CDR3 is CASSPIRAQGETQYF. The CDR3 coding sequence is TGTGCCAGCTCACCAATCAGGGCTCAGGGGGAGACCCAGTACTTC.

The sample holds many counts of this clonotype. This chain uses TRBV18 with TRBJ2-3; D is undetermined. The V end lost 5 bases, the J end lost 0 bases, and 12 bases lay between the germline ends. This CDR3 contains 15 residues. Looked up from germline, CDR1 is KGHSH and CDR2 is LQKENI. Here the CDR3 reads CASSSKRASTDTQYF. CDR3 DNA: TGTGCCAGCTCAAGCAAGCGAGCTAGCACAGATACGCAGTATTTT. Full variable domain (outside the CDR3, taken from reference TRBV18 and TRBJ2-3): NAGVMQNPRHLVRRRGQEARLRCSPMKGHSHVYWYRQLPEEGLKFMVYLQKENIIDESGMPKERFSAEFPKEGPSILRIQQVVRGDSAAYFCASSSKRASTDTQYFGPGTRLTVL.

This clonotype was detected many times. The CDR3 coding sequence is TGCGCCAGCGTTACAGGGTCAGGGGAGCAGTACTTC. This codes for CASVTGSGEQYF. The V gene is TRBV5-1, the J gene TRBJ2-7; a weak D match, TRBD1 (6 bases). The CDR3 extends over 12 amino acids. The germline CDR1 and CDR2 sequences are SGHRS and YFSETQ. The ends were cut back, 7 bases at V and 7 bases at J, with 15 bases in the middle. Together with reference TRBV5-1 and TRBJ2-7, the CDR3 gives the full variable domain: KAGVTQTPRYLIKTRGQQVTLSCSPISGHRSVSWYQQTPGQGLQFLFEYFSETQRNKGNFPGRFSGRQFSNSRSEMNVSTLELGDSALYLCASVTGSGEQYFGPGTRLTVT.

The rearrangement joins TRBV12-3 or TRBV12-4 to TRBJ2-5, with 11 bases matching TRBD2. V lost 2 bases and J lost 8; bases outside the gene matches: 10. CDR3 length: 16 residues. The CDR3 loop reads CASSLMVAGGPGTQYF. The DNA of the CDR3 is TGTGCCAGCAGTTTAATGGTAGCGGGAGGGCCCGGTACCCAGTACTTC.

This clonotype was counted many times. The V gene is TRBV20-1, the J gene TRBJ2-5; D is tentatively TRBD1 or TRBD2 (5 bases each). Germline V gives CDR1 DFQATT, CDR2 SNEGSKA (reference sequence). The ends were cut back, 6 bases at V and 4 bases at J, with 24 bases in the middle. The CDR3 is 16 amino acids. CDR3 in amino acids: CSAWKGTYTQGETQYF. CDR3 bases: TGCAGTGCCTGGAAAGGGACCTATACTCAGGGAGAGACCCAGTACTTC.

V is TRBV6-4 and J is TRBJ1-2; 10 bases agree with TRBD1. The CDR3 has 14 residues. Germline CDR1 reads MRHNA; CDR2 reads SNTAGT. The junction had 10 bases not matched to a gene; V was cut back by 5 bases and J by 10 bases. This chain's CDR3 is CASSLYGTGVDYTF. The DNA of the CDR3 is TGTGCCAGCAGTCTTTACGGGACAGGGGTGGACTACACCTTC.

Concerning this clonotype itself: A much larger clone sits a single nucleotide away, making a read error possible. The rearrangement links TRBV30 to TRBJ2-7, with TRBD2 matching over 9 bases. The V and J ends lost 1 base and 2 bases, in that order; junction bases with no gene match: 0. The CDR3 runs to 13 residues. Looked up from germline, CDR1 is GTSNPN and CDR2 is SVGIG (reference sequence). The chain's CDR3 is CAWSGLAAYEQYF. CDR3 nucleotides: TGTGCCTGGAGTGGACTAGCGGCCTACGAGCAGTACTTC.

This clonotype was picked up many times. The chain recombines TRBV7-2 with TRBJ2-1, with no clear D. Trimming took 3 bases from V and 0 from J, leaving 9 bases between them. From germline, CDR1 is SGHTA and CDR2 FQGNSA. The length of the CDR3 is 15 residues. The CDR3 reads CASSLGLYSYNEQFF. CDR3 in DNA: TGTGCCAGCAGCTTGGGTCTATACTCCTACAATGAGCAGTTCTTC.

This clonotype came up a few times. The CDR3 reads CASSMTGNEQYF. DNA for the CDR3: TGTGCCAGTAGTATGACAGGGAACGAGCAGTACTTC. The gene calls are TRBV19 and TRBJ2-7; the match to TRBD1 covers 7 bases. The CDR3 is 12 residues long. Germline CDR1 reads LNHDA; CDR2 reads SQIVND (reference sequence). Unmatched junction bases numbered 1, after V lost 3 bases and J lost 5 bases.

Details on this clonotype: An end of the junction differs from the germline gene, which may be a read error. The CDR3 loop reads CASSFQGSSHEQYF. The CDR3 nucleotides read TGTGCCAGCAGCTTTCAGGGGTCCTCCCACGAGCAGTACTTC. This chain links TRBV7-2 with TRBJ2-7; weak D call: TRBD1 (6 bases). The CDR3 sequence is 14 residues long. Germline loops: CDR1 SGHTA, CDR2 FQGNSA.

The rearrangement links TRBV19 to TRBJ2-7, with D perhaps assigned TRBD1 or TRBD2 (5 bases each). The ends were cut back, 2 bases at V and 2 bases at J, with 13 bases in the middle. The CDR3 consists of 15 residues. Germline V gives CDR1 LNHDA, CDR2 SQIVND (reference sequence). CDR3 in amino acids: CASSIPTKGPYEQYF. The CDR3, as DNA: TGTGCCAGTAGTATACCAACGAAGGGACCCTACGAGCAGTACTTC.

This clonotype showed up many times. In DNA, the CDR3 is TGTGCCAGCAGTTTATCATTTAGAGGGACAAACTATGGCTACACCTTC. Its protein is CASSLSFRGTNYGYTF. This chain connects TRBV28 to TRBJ1-2; a possible D gene is TRBD1 (6 bases). V was shortened by 1 base and J by 2 bases, with 14 bases between the two germline ends. The germline CDR1 and CDR2 sequences are MDHEN and SYDVKM. The CDR3 runs 16 residues.

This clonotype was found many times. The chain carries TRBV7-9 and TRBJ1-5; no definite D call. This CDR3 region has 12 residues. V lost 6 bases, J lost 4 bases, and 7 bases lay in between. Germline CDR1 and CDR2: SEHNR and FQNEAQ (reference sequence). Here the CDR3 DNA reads TGTGCCAGCAGTTTGGGGAATCAGCCCCAGCATTTT. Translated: CASSLGNQPQHF.

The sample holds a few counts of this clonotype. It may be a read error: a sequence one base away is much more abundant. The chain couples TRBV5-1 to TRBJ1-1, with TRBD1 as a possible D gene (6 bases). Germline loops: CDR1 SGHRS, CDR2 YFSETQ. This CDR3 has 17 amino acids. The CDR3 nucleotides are TGCGTCAGCAGCCACGACCGGGACAATGGACCCCTAGCTGAAGCTTTCTTT. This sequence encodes CVSSHDRDNGPLAEAFF.

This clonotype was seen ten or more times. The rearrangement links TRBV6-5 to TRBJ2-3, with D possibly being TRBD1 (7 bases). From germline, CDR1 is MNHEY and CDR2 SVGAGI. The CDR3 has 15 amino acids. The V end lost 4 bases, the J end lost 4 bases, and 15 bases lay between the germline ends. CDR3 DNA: TGTGCCAGCAGTTCGGGGACAGCGGGTGCAGATACGCAGTATTTT. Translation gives CASSSGTAGADTQYF.

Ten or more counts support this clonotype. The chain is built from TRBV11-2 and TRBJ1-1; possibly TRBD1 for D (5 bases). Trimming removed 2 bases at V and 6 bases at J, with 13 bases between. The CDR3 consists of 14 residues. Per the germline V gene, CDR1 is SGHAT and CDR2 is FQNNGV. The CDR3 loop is CASSLLKGRPEAFF. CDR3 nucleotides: TGTGCCAGCAGCTTACTTAAGGGACGGCCTGAAGCTTTCTTT.

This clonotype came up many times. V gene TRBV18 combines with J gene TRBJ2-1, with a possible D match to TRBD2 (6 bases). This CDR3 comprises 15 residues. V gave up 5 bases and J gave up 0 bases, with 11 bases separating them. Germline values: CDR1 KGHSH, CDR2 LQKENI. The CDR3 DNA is TGTGCCAGCTCAAAGGCGGGAAGCTCCTACAATGAGCAGTTCTTC. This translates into CASSKAGSSYNEQFF.

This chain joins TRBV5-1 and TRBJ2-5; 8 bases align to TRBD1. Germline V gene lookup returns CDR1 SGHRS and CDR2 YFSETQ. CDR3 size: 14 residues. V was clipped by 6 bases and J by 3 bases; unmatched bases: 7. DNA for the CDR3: TGCGCCAGCAACACAGGGGGTGGAGAAGAGACCCAGTACTTC. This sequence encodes CASNTGGGEETQYF. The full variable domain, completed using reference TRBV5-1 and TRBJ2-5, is KAGVTQTPRYLIKTRGQQVTLSCSPISGHRSVSWYQQTPGQGLQFLFEYFSETQRNKGNFPGRFSGRQFSNSRSEMNVSTLELGDSALYLCASNTGGGEETQYFGPGTRLLVL.

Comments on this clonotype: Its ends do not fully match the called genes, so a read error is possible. CDR3 sequence (DNA): TGTGCCGTCAGTGAGGGACTAGCGGGAGGGGCCCTTGAGCAGTACTTC. This gives the protein CAVSEGLAGGALEQYF. The chain uses TRBV10-3 and TRBJ2-7; 16 bases are a match to TRBD2. The CDR3 sequence is 16 residues long. Germline CDR1 is ENHRY and CDR2 is SYGVKD.

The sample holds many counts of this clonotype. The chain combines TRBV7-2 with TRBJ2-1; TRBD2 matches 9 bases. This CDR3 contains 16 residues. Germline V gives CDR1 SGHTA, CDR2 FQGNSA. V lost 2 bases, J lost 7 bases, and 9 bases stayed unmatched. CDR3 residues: CASSLRAGGPRNEQFF. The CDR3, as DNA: TGTGCCAGCAGCTTAAGGGCGGGAGGGCCGAGGAATGAGCAGTTCTTC.

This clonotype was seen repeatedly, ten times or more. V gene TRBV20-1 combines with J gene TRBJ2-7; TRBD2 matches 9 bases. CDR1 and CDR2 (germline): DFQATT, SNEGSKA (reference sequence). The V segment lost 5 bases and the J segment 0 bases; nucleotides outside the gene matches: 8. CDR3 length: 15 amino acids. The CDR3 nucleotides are TGCAGTGCTTCCTTTAGCGGGAGCCCCTCCTACGAGCAGTACTTC. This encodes CSASFSGSPSYEQYF.

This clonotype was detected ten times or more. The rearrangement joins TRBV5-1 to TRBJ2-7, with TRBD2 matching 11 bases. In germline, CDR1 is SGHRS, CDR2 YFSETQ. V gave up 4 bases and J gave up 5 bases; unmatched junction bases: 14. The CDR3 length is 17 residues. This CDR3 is CASSVRLAGGPFDEQYF. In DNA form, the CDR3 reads TGCGCCAGCAGCGTAAGATTAGCGGGAGGGCCGTTCGACGAGCAGTACTTC. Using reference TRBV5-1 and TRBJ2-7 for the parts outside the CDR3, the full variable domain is KAGVTQTPRYLIKTRGQQVTLSCSPISGHRSVSWYQQTPGQGLQFLFEYFSETQRNKGNFPGRFSGRQFSNSRSEMNVSTLELGDSALYLCASSVRLAGGPFDEQYFGPGTRLTVT.

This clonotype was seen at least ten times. For the CDR3, the DNA is TGCAGTGCTAGAGGGCAACCTTCACGGGACGACTCCTACGAGCAGTACTTC. The encoded protein is CSARGQPSRDDSYEQYF. This chain uses TRBV20-1 with TRBJ2-7; TRBD1 or TRBD2 may be the D gene (5 bases each). Germline V gene data show CDR1 as DFQATT and CDR2 as SNEGSKA (reference sequence). Trimming pared 1 base from V and 0 bases from J, leaving 19 bases between. This CDR3 has 17 amino acids.

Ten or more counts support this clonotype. CDR3 bases: TGTGCCAGCAGCTCTGTGCGGGACGGCACCGGGGAGCTGTTTTTT. This sequence encodes CASSSVRDGTGELFF. This chain connects TRBV7-2 to TRBJ2-2; a weak D match, TRBD2 (6 bases). With 4 bases removed from V and 4 bases from J, the gap between germline ends came to 13 bases. The CDR3 is 15 residues long. Germline V gene lookup returns CDR1 SGHTA and CDR2 FQGNSA. Combining the CDR3 with reference TRBV7-2 and TRBJ2-2 gives the whole variable domain GAGVSQSPSNKVTEKGKDVELRCDPISGHTALYWYRQSLGQGLEFLIYFQGNSAPDKSGLPSDRFSAERTGGSVSTLTIQRTQQEDSAVYLCASSSVRDGTGELFFGEGSRLTVL.

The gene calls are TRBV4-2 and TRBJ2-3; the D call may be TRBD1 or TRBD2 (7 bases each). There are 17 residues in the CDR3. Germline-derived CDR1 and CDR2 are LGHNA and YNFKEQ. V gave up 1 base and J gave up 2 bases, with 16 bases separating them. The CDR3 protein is CASSQGEGAGHTDTQYF. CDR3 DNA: TGTGCCAGCAGCCAAGGGGAGGGGGCGGGCCACACAGATACGCAGTATTTT.

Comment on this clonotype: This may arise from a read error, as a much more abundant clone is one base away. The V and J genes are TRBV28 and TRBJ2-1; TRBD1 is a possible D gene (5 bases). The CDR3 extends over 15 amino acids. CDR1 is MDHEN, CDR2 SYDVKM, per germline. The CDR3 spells CASSLEKLVDNEQLF. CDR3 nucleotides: TGTGCCAGCAGTTTGGAAAAGTTGGTGGACAATGAGCAGCTCTTC.

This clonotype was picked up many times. CDR3 sequence reads: CASSENPGANVLTF. In DNA form, the CDR3 reads TGTGCCAGCAGTGAAAATCCTGGGGCCAACGTCCTGACTTTC. This rearrangement joins TRBV6-1 to TRBJ2-6; D not resolved. The CDR3 extends over 14 amino acids. V shed 2 bases and J shed 2 bases, with 4 bases lying between them. The germline V gene has CDR1 MNHNS and CDR2 SASEGT.